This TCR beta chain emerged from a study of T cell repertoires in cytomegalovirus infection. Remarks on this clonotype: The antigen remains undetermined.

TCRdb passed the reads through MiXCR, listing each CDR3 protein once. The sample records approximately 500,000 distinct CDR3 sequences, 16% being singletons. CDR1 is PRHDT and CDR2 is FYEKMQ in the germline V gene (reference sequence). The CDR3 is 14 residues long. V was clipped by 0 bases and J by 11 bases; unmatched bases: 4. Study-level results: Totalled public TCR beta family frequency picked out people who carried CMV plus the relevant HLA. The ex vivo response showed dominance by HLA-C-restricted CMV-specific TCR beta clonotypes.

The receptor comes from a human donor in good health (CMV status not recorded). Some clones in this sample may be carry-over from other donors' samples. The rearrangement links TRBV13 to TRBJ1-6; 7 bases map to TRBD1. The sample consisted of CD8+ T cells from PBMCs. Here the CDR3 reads CASSLGPGGAPLHF. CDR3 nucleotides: TGTGCCAGCAGCTTAGGCCCAGGGGGGGCACCCCTCCACTTT.